This T cell receptor beta chain derives from a study of T cells in Graves' hyperthyroidism and ophthalmopathy. Study-level information: Peripheral blood specimens were obtained at initial diagnosis, prior to any treatment.

The V end was cut by 5 bases, the J end by 7 bases, with 12 bases between. The CDR3 covers 13 residues. Per the germline V gene, CDR1 is LNHDA and CDR2 is SQIVND (reference sequence). Amplification yielded TCR beta CDR3 regions, with RNA transcripts as the source. TCR CDR3 regions were first amplified by RT-PCR with HTBI primers. Each CDR3 protein gets one entry after TCRdb re-called the multiplex PCR reads with MiXCR. The data show 250,000 or so distinct CDR3 sequences, approximately 15% seen once. Study-wide results and caveats: Model-based prediction identified ophthalmopathy a median 6.5 months prior to its onset.

This clonotype was seen many times. Its target is unknown. The sequenced material came from blood. The rearrangement uses TRBV19 and TRBJ2-1; D not resolved. The TCR originated in a middle-aged woman with Graves' hyperthyroidism that later progressed to Graves' ophthalmopathy. The CDR3 region has the DNA TGTGCCAGTAGTCCCCGGGTTGGTAATGAGCAGTTCTTC. It is translated as CASSPRVGNEQFF.